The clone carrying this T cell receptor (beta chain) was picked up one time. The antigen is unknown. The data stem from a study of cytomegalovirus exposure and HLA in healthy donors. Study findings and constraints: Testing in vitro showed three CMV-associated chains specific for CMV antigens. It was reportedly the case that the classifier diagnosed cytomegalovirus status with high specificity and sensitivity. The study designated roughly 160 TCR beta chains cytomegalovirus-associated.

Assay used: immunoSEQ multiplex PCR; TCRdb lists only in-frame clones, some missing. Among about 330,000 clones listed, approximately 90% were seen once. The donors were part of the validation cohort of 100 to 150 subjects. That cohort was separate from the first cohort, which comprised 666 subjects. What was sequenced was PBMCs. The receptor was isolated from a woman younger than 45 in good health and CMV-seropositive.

CDR3 nucleotide sequence: TGTGCCATCGGACAGGGGAACAACAATGAGCAGTTCTTC. Translating gives CAIGQGNNNEQFF. The chain carries TRBV10-3 and TRBJ2-1; 9 bases fit TRBD1. Germline V gene sequence: CDR1 ENHRY, CDR2 SYGVKD. The CDR3 has 13 residues. The ends lost 8 bases at V and 5 bases at J; junction bases unmatched: 4.